This T cell receptor (beta chain) was sequenced during a study of graft-versus-host responses after intestinal transplantation. Study at large: Isolated intestinal, liver-intestinal, or multivisceral transplants were what recipients had. The whole recipient group had anti-thymocyte globulin induction followed by tacrolimus and steroids for roughly three years. Study-level results: GvH clones occurred in recipient marrow; some first appeared in ileum or blood. Graft-donor T cell macrochimerism in patients accompanied high graft-versus-host to host-versus-graft clonal ratios in allografts.

CDR1 and CDR2 from the germline V gene are SGHAT and FQNNGV. This CDR3 region has 16 residues. V lost 4 bases and J lost 2, with 18 bases in between. To note about this clone: Its antigen is undetermined.

Assay used: immunoSEQ multiplex PCR; TCRdb lists only in-frame clones, some missing. Of more than 95,000 clones in the sample, just over 90% were seen once. This receptor was obtained from a human donor who received an intestinal transplant. V and J are TRBV11-2 and TRBJ2-7, with D maybe TRBD1 (6 bases). This sample comprised unstimulated CD4+ T cells sorted from spleen or lymph node cells, obtained before intestinal transplant. This chain's CDR3 is CASSSRRQGGTYEQYF. The CDR3 DNA reads TGTGCCAGCAGCTCCCGAAGGCAAGGGGGAACCTACGAGCAGTACTTC.